This T cell receptor (beta chain) was profiled in a study of T cells in Graves' hyperthyroidism and ophthalmopathy. Overall study: Peripheral blood was taken when the disease was first diagnosed, before any treatment began.

The definition of stable Graves' hyperthyroidism was no ophthalmopathy progression within 18 months. RNA transcripts yielded amplified TCR beta CDR3 regions. When the TCR CDR3 underwent first-round RT-PCR, the HTBI primer set was used. TCRdb analysed the multiplex PCR reads with MiXCR anew, one entry per CDR3 protein. The sample includes under 400,000 distinct CDR3 sequences, approximately 15% of them seen just once. The CDR3 is 15 residues long. V lost 1 base, J lost 3 bases, and 10 bases lay in between. Germline CDR1 is SGHRS and CDR2 is YFSETQ. Input material: blood. This receptor was identified in a woman aged 60-75 years with Graves' hyperthyroidism. The chain uses TRBV5-1 and TRBJ2-2, with D tentatively TRBD1 or TRBD2 (5 bases each). CDR3 residues: CASSLRDPYTGELFF. The CDR3 DNA reads TGCGCCAGCAGCTTGCGGGACCCTTACACCGGGGAGCTGTTTTTT.